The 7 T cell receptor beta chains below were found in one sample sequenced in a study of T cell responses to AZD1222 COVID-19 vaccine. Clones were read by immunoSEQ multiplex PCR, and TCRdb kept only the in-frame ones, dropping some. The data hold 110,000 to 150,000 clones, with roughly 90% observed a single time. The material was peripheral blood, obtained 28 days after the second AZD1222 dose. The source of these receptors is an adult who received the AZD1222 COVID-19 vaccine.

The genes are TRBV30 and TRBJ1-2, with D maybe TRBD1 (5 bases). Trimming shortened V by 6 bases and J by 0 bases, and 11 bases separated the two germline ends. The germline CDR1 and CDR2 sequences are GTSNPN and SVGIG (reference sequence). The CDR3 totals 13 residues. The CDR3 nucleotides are TGTGCCTGCGGGACTCAAGCTAACTATGGCTACACCTTC. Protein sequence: CACGTQANYGYTF.

The CDR3 bases are TGCGCCAGCAGCTCGAAACTGAGGACAGGAGGAAACACCGGGGAGCTGTTTTTT. This translates into CASSSKLRTGGNTGELFF. This chain links TRBV5-1 with TRBJ2-2; 7 bases are a match to TRBD1. Germline CDR1 and CDR2: SGHRS and YFSETQ. V lost 3 bases, J lost 2 bases, and 13 bases stayed unmatched. CDR3 size: 18 residues.

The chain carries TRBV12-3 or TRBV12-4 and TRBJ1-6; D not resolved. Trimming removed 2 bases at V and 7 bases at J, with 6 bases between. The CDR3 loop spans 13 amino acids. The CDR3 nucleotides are TGTGCCAGCAGTTTAATGGAAAATTCACCCCTCCACTTT. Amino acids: CASSLMENSPLHF.

CDR3 nucleotides: TGTGCCACCGGTAATCAGCCCCAGCATTTT. It specifies CATGNQPQHF. V is TRBV6-1 and J is TRBJ1-5; D is unresolved. Trimming cost V 10 bases and J 4 bases, with 5 bases left between them. The CDR3 is 10 amino acids. CDR1 and CDR2 (germline): MNHNS, SASEGT.

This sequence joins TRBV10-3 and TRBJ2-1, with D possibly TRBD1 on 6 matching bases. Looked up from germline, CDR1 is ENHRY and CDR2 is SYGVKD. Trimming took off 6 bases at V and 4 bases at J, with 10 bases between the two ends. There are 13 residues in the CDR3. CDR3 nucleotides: TGTGCCATCAGGGACAGTATTTACAATGAGCAGTTCTTC. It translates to CAIRDSIYNEQFF.

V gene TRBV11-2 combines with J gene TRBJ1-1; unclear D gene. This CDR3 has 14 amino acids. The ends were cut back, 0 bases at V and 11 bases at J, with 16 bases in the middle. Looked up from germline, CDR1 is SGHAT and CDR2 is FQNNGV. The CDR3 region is CASSLDPFPVRAFF. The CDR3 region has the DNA TGTGCCAGCAGCTTAGATCCCTTCCCCGTTCGGGCTTTCTTT. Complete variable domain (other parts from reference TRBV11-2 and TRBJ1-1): EAGVAQSPRYKIIEKRQSVAFWCNPISGHATLYWYQQILGQGPKLLIQFQNNGVVDDSQLPKDRFSAERLKGVDSTLKIQPAKLEDSAVYLCASSLDPFPVRAFFGQGTRLTVV.

This CDR3 reads CASSYSKASYNSPLHF. The CDR3 bases are TGTGCCAGCAGTTACTCGAAGGCCAGCTATAATTCACCCCTCCACTTT. The V call is TRBV6-5, the J call TRBJ1-6; D ambiguous. The CDR3 extends over 16 amino acids. Germline CDR1 reads MNHEY; CDR2 reads SVGAGI. The germline V and J ends were trimmed by 0 bases and 3 bases, with 9 bases remaining between them.